This T cell receptor (beta chain) stems from a study of long-term antiretroviral therapy in people with HIV (dated by TCRdb to 2022 to 2024). Study-wide context: The earliest samples were collected roughly a decade before the 2015 WHO recommendation for immediate ART, at a time when ART was usually postponed until CD4 counts fell. Whether ART initiation and durable HIV suppression were associated with changes in peripheral blood TRB repertoire composition and diversity was tested in a retrospective serial study. No cross-contamination during QIAcube processing turned up in test extractions that ran a monoclonal T-cell line alongside 30 to 35 polyclonal samples. Among the approximately 30 participants with HIV, about a dozen were female. A total of roughly 180 cryopreserved PBMC samples were contributed to the cohort by 30 adults with confirmed HIV infection, with samples collected serially over a mean of approximately six years (range 1-12). The investigation overall reported the following: Inferences about post-ART repertoire changes are limited because no data were available on ART adherence, viral resistance or therapy changes. Samples dated from the mid-2000s to the late 2010s, and the ART regimens used may be less effective than current ones. The repertoire was dominated across all time points by expanded TRB clones identified before ART initiation, although this dominance was seen to fluctuate and to decrease in many PLHIV after ART. ART initiation was associated with a significant increase in TRB diversity, but diversity stayed significantly below transplant donor controls even after long-term ART. Because pre-ART samples had limited cell numbers, profiling was done on unsorted PBMC rather than on sorted CD4+ and CD8+ T cells. Compared with controls, HIV repertoires had narrower CDR3 length ranges, and the network structure pointed to an antigen-experienced repertoire that shifted only slightly toward naive after ART. Owing to limited PBMC availability, only the TCR beta chain was sequenced, without alpha chain pairing.

This clone is classified as large (0.1 to 1%). The antigen it binds to is not known. No base quality information exists; no much larger clone differs at one position. The immunoSEQ hsTCRB v3.0 assay was used at survey level resolution to sequence the TRB variable region. The targeted TRB sequencing depth was roughly 40,000-50,000 T-cell genomes per sample. Pooled TRB libraries were sequenced on an Illumina MiSeq with a v3 150-cycle kit. The original pipeline was this. Analysis of repertoires was carried out in R inside a reproducible Nextflow workflow spanning QC, data transformation and analysis. LymphoSeq2, an R package for exploring AIRR-Seq data, was used to implement custom analyses. Several samples that produced fewer than 5000 total TRB sequences were removed, so 200 or so HIV repertoires were analyzed. Of the 188 retained HIV repertoires, approximately 57 were collected before and under 150 after ART initiation. Repertoires were downsampled to 5000 TRB nucleotide sequences, with summary statistics averaged over 100 downsampling iterations. TRB sequences were retained for analysis only if CDR3 regions of at least seven amino acids were present. Diversity was measured with a Shannon entropy-derived clonality score and the Gini coefficient. In the repertoire networks, any two of the top 5000 CDR3 amino acid sequences were linked whenever the two sequences differed by an edit distance of one. For TRB CDR3 amino acid sequences, GLIPH2 was used to predict antigen specificity groups and MHC restriction. To flag known CMV, EBV, HIV or tissue antigen associations, CDR3 amino acid sequences were matched against VDJdb and McPAS-TCR. Pre-ART, post-ART and control groups were compared with Wilcoxon signed-rank tests and Holm-Bonferroni correction. The clones in this table, taken by TCRdb from immuneACCESS, are in-frame only. Not every clone is retained; where verified, under half of the shortfall comes from an unresolved V gene, and the cause of the rest is unknown. V and J calls and clone size are given by that table; D and trimming were obtained from the DNA. In this sample the table shows 27,000 or so clones, about 82% of which occur a single time. The biggest ten clones account for approximately 12% of the sample.

To be included, a participant needed at least one PBMC sample from before ART initiation plus at least two post-ART samples. Every participant with HIV received treatment in the United States of America. Before DNA extraction, cryopreserved samples containing about 0.9-10 million PBMC were thawed and washed. At the time of the earliest PBMC sample for each participant with HIV, ages ranged from roughly 20 to 54 years. Per participant, PBMC samples came from 1-4 timepoints prior to ART initiation and 2-8 timepoints following ART initiation, for a median of 7 samples. For every participant, serial HIV viral load, CD4+ T-cell count, ART history and demographic data were obtained. Using a Qiagen kit on a QIAcube, genomic DNA was extracted from unsorted PBMC, with samples processed in batches of 12. V trim: 5 bases; J trim: 8 bases; unmatched bases: 7. CDR1 and CDR2 are drawn from the germline V gene (reference sequence): GTSNPN, SVGIG. Taken from cysteine to phenylalanine, the CDR3 has 12 residues. The only DNA kept is the CDR3, 36 bases in frame from the first base.

The sample was unsorted PBMCs, taken 0.8 years before starting antiretroviral therapy. The sequence came from a man between 18 and 35 years old with HIV. The sequence is built from TRBV30 and TRBJ1-1; TRBD1 agrees with 8 junctional bases. In nucleotide form, the sequence is TGTGCCTGGGGACAGGGTTTTGTCGAAGCTTTCTTT. The translation is CAWGQGFVEAFF.